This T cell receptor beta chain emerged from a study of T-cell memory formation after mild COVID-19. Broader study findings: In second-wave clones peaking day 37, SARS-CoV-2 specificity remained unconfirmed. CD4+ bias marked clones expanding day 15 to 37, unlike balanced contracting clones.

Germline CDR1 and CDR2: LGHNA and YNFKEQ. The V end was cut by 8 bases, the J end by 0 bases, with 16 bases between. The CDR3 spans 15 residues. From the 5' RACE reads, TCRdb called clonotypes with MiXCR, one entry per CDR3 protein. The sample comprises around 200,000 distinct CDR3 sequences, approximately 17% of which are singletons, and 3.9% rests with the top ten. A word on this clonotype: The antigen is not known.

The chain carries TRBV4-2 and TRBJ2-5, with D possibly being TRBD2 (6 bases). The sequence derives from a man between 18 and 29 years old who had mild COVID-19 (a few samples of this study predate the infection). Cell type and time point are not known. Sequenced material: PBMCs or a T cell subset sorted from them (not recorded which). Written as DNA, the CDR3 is TGTGCCAGCGGGGGGTTGGCGGGGTACCAAGAGACCCAGTACTTC. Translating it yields CASGGLAGYQETQYF.